A single sample gave rise to the 29 T cell receptor beta chains below, sequenced in a study of cytomegalovirus exposure and HLA in healthy donors. This PCR relied on a set of 60 Vbeta primers and 13 Jbeta primers. Libraries were prepared by immunoSEQ multiplex PCR; TCRdb keeps only in-frame clonotypes and omits some of them. The sample yields tens of thousands of clones, roughly two thirds seen once. The sequenced material came from PBMCs. Receptor source: a woman in her forties or fifties in good health and CMV-seropositive.

The genes are TRBV5-6 and TRBJ2-1, with D maybe TRBD1 (6 bases). The ends were cut back, 3 bases at V and 1 base at J, with 11 bases in the middle. The CDR3 runs to 15 residues. Germline lookup yields CDR1 SGHDT and CDR2 YYEEEE. Here the CDR3 reads CASSSDSVSYNEQFF. CDR3 sequence (DNA): TGTGCCAGCAGCTCGGACAGCGTTTCCTACAATGAGCAGTTCTTC.

This clone has only one observation. The gene calls are TRBV6-4 and TRBJ2-3; D uncertain. From germline, CDR1 is MRHNA and CDR2 SNTAGT. The CDR3 spans 14 residues. The V end was cut by 2 bases, the J end by 2 bases, with 8 bases between. Written as DNA, the CDR3 is TGTGCCAGCAGTGACGGCTCTCACACAGATACGCAGTATTTT. Its protein product is CASSDGSHTDTQYF.

The rearrangement links TRBV6-6 to TRBJ1-2; D is unclear. There are 14 residues in the CDR3. From germline, CDR1 is MNHNY and CDR2 SVGAGI (reference sequence). Trimming cost V 0 bases and J 4 bases, with 9 bases left between them. Written as DNA, the CDR3 is TGTGCCAGCAGTTACTCTGAGAAATCCTATGGCTACACCTTC. Its translation is CASSYSEKSYGYTF.

This clone was seen just once. V usage is TRBV14 and J usage is TRBJ2-7; D may correspond to TRBD1 or TRBD2 (5 bases each). Germline CDR1 reads SGHDN; CDR2 reads FVKESK. Trimming shortened V by 4 bases and J by 3 bases, and 10 bases separated the two germline ends. The CDR3 is made up of 13 amino acids. This CDR3 is CASSPMGDYEQYV. CDR3 sequence (DNA): TGTGCCAGCAGCCCCATGGGGGACTACGAGCAGTACGTC.

This sequence joins TRBV10-1 and TRBJ2-7; TRBD2 matches at 8 bases. The CDR3 sequence is 15 residues long. The junction had 2 bases not matched to a gene; V was cut back by 0 bases and J by 1 base. Germline values: CDR1 WNHNN, CDR2 SYGVQD (reference sequence). CDR3 amino acids: CASSESLAGSYEQYF. In DNA, the CDR3 is TGCGCCAGCAGTGAGTCTTTAGCGGGGTCCTACGAGCAGTACTTC.

The rearrangement joins TRBV27 to TRBJ1-2; no clear D. The CDR3 is made up of 14 amino acids. Trimming shortened V by 7 bases and J by 0 bases, and 12 bases separated the two germline ends. Germline CDR1 MNHEY, CDR2 SMNVEV (reference sequence). The CDR3 sequence: CASKGGRANYGYTF. The CDR3 coding sequence is TGTGCCAGCAAAGGTGGGAGAGCTAACTATGGCTACACCTTC.

The chain uses TRBV9 and TRBJ2-6; 8 bases fit TRBD1. V shed 5 bases, J shed 0 bases, and the junction held 4 bases outside the gene matches. CDR3 length: 16 amino acids. Per the germline V gene, CDR1 is SGDLS and CDR2 is YYNGEE. CDR3 region: CASRQGANSGANVLTF. In DNA, the CDR3 is TGTGCCAGCAGGCAGGGGGCTAACTCTGGGGCCAACGTCCTGACTTTC.

V gene TRBV7-3 combines with J gene TRBJ2-3, with TRBD2 matching 7 bases. CDR3 length: 15 residues. The V gene end was trimmed by 1 base and the J gene end by 0 bases; junction bases not matched to a gene: 1. From germline, CDR1 is SGHTA and CDR2 FQGTGA. The CDR3, as DNA: TGTGCCAGCAGCTTAATCGGGGGGAGCACAGATACGCAGTATTTT. Translation gives CASSLIGGSTDTQYF.

V usage is TRBV5-4 and J usage is TRBJ1-1; 11 bases are a match to TRBD1. This CDR3 has 15 amino acids. CDR1 SGHNT and CDR2 YYREEE come from the germline V gene (reference sequence). V dropped 3 bases and J dropped 0; count of bases not matched to a gene: 1. CDR3 amino acids: CASSWDRGMNTEAFF. The DNA for the CDR3 is TGTGCCAGCAGCTGGGACAGGGGGATGAACACTGAAGCTTTCTTT.

J is TRBJ2-7 and V is TRBV19; TRBD2 might be the D (5 bases). Germline CDR1 and CDR2: LNHDA and SQIVND (reference sequence). The CDR3 sequence is 14 residues long. Trimming took off 3 bases at V and 4 bases at J, with 13 bases between the two ends. The CDR3 coding sequence is TGTGCCAGTAGTATGCCGGGGATGGGGTACGAGCAGTACTTC. Its translation is CASSMPGMGYEQYF.

The J gene is TRBJ2-1, the V gene TRBV5-1; TRBD1 matches at 8 bases. Germline values: CDR1 SGHRS, CDR2 YFSETQ. The junction had 4 bases not matched to a gene; V was cut back by 1 base and J by 1 base. CDR3 length: 16 residues. CDR3 loop: CASSLLGTGSYNEQFF. DNA of the CDR3: TGCGCCAGCAGCTTGTTGGGGACAGGATCCTACAATGAGCAGTTCTTC.

This clone occurred a few times. V gene TRBV5-1 combines with J gene TRBJ2-1, with 9 bases identical to TRBD1. The CDR3 is 15 residues long. CDR1 is SGHRS, CDR2 YFSETQ, per germline. Trimming at V came to 2 bases and at J to 9 bases, leaving 9 bases not matched to a gene. The CDR3 DNA reads TGCGCCAGCAGCTTATTGGGACAGGGAGTCGGTGAGCAGTTCTTC. It is translated as CASSLLGQGVGEQFF.

This chain links TRBV9 with TRBJ1-1; D ambiguous. Germline V CDR1 and CDR2: SGDLS, YYNGEE. This CDR3 is 15 amino acids long. Trimming pared 6 bases from V and 0 bases from J, leaving 15 bases between. The chain's CDR3 is CASKDEGAMNTEAFF. For the CDR3, the DNA is TGTGCCAGCAAGGACGAGGGCGCCATGAACACTGAAGCTTTCTTT.

The V call is TRBV28, the J call TRBJ2-3; 13 bases align to TRBD2. Trimming cost V 4 bases and J 4 bases; bases outside gene matches: 5. Germline V gives CDR1 MDHEN, CDR2 SYDVKM. The CDR3 covers 16 residues. CDR3 loop: CASSSTSGGASDTQYF. The CDR3 DNA is TGTGCCAGCAGTTCTACTAGCGGGGGGGCCTCAGATACGCAGTATTTT.

V and J are TRBV9 and TRBJ2-1; a possible D gene is TRBD2 (6 bases). The V end lost 4 bases, the J end lost 3 bases, and 14 bases lay between the germline ends. CDR1 is SGDLS, CDR2 YYNGEE, per germline. The CDR3 extends over 15 amino acids. The CDR3 coding sequence is TGTGCCAGCAGCCCCGGGGGAGACGGCTACAATGAGCAGTTCTTC. Translated, it gives CASSPGGDGYNEQFF.

The table lists this clone with a few counts. The J gene is TRBJ1-5, the V gene TRBV19, with 7 bases lining up with TRBD1. CDR1 LNHDA and CDR2 SQIVND come from the germline V gene (reference sequence). The CDR3 length is 16 residues. Trimming took 7 bases from V and 5 from J; bases not matched to a gene: 14. This chain's CDR3 is CASTEVGQGGYQPQHF. The CDR3 coding sequence is TGTGCCAGTACCGAAGTTGGCCAGGGGGGTTATCAGCCCCAGCATTTT.

This clone was seen more than once but under ten times. This chain connects TRBV7-9 to TRBJ1-2, with 8 positions matching TRBD1. The CDR3 spans 13 residues. V dropped 5 bases and J dropped 3; count of bases not matched to a gene: 2. Germline V gene lookup returns CDR1 SEHNR and CDR2 FQNEAQ (reference sequence). The CDR3 is CASSPGQDYGYTF. In DNA, the CDR3 is TGTGCCAGCAGCCCGGGACAGGACTATGGCTACACCTTC.

The chain employs TRBV7-9 and TRBJ1-2; 9 positions match TRBD1. Germline V gene data show CDR1 as SEHNR and CDR2 as FQNEAQ (reference sequence). CDR3 length: 16 residues. V dropped 2 bases and J dropped 0; count of bases not matched to a gene: 4. Here the CDR3 reads CASSLLGQGSNYGYTF. The CDR3 DNA follows: TGTGCCAGCAGCTTATTGGGACAGGGTTCTAACTATGGCTACACCTTC.

The chain links TRBV14 to TRBJ2-1; D is uncertain. From germline, CDR1 is SGHDN and CDR2 FVKESK. This CDR3 is built from 14 residues. Trimming took off 4 bases at V and 2 bases at J, with 9 bases between the two ends. The chain's CDR3 is CASSPQLTYNEQFF. The CDR3, as DNA: TGTGCCAGCAGCCCCCAGTTAACCTACAATGAGCAGTTCTTC.

This clone was seen only a few times. The chain has TRBV18 and TRBJ2-5, with D possibly being TRBD2 (6 bases). The germline V gene encodes CDR1 KGHSH and CDR2 LQKENI. Trimming left V 4 bases short and J 3 bases short, with 12 bases between. The CDR3 contains 14 residues. The CDR3: CASSRGGVEETQYF. The CDR3 nucleotides read TGTGCCAGCTCACGAGGCGGGGTAGAAGAGACCCAGTACTTC.

V usage is TRBV5-6 and J usage is TRBJ2-4; a possible D gene is TRBD1 (5 bases). The V gene lost 5 bases and the J gene lost 5 bases, with 14 bases spanning the gap. Germline lookup yields CDR1 SGHDT and CDR2 YYEEEE. CDR3 size: 14 residues. DNA for the CDR3: TGTGCCAGCAGAAAAAGTGCAGGGCAAAACATTCAGTACTTC. Its protein product is CASRKSAGQNIQYF.

The gene calls are TRBV30 and TRBJ2-2, with unresolved D. Trimming pared 1 base from V and 1 base from J, leaving 10 bases between. Per the germline V gene, CDR1 is GTSNPN and CDR2 is SVGIG (reference sequence). The CDR3 length is 15 residues. The CDR3 loop is CAWSDPRQNTGELFF. CDR3 sequence (DNA): TGTGCCTGGAGTGATCCCAGACAGAACACCGGGGAGCTGTTTTTT.

The chain couples TRBV29-1 to TRBJ1-4, with D perhaps matching TRBD1 (6 bases). The germline V gene encodes CDR1 SQVTM and CDR2 ANQGSEA. The V gene lost 7 bases and the J gene lost 3 bases, with 9 bases spanning the gap. The CDR3 extends over 12 amino acids. The CDR3 DNA sequence: TGCAGCGCTGGACAGTCTAATGAAAAACTGTTTTTT. Translating it yields CSAGQSNEKLFF.

This chain links TRBV5-5 with TRBJ1-4; perhaps TRBD1 as D (6 bases). The CDR3 sequence is 14 residues long. Germline-derived CDR1 and CDR2 are SGHKS and YYEKEE (reference sequence). Trimming left V 4 bases short and J 6 bases short, with 13 bases between. CDR3 loop: CASSLGGGHEKLFF. DNA for the CDR3: TGTGCCAGCAGCCTTGGGGGCGGGCATGAAAAACTGTTTTTT.

The chain employs TRBV29-1 and TRBJ1-2; the match to TRBD1 covers 8 bases. Per the germline V gene, CDR1 is SQVTM and CDR2 is ANQGSEA. With 3 bases clipped from V and 7 bases from J, the junction kept 7 bases outside the gene matches. The CDR3 has 13 amino acids. In DNA, the CDR3 is TGCAGCGTTGAGAGGACAGGGTTTCGTGGCTACACCTTC. As protein: CSVERTGFRGYTF. The variable domain in full, with the rest retrieved from reference TRBV29-1 and TRBJ1-2, is SAVISQKPSRDICQRGTSLTIQCQVDSQVTMMFWYRQQPGQSLTLIATANQGSEATYESGFVIDKFPISRPNLTFSTLTVSNMSPEDSSIYLCSVERTGFRGYTFGSGTRLTVV.

The J gene is TRBJ2-3, the V gene TRBV19; 9 bases fit TRBD2. Germline CDR1 LNHDA, CDR2 SQIVND (reference sequence). There are 16 residues in the CDR3. The J segment lost 7 bases and the V segment lost 3 bases, leaving 11 bases of the junction unmatched. This chain's CDR3 is CASSILGAGGLYTQYF. The DNA for the CDR3 is TGTGCCAGTAGTATCCTGGGCGCGGGGGGGCTATATACGCAGTATTTT.

This chain uses TRBV4-2 with TRBJ1-4, with D perhaps TRBD1 (6 bases). The germline V gene encodes CDR1 LGHNA and CDR2 YNFKEQ. Trimming pared 6 bases from V and 8 bases from J, leaving 16 bases between. The CDR3 consists of 14 residues. For the CDR3, the DNA is TGTGCCAGCAGGGCCGCAGGGGTTCGGGAAAAACTGTTTTTT. Translation: CASRAAGVREKLFF.

The chain carries TRBV6-1 and TRBJ1-1, with D hard to call. V was shortened by 6 bases and J by 1 base, with 15 bases between the two germline ends. The CDR3 length is 15 residues. From germline, CDR1 is MNHNS and CDR2 SASEGT. In DNA, the CDR3 is TGTGCCAGCAGCTATCTCGGGGAAGCGAACACTGAAGCTTTCTTT. Amino acids: CASSYLGEANTEAFF.

This clone has a handful of counts. The rearrangement links TRBV6-1 to TRBJ1-5; 10 bases match TRBD1. The trim removed 6 bases at V and 4 bases at J, leaving 6 bases unmatched. CDR3 size: 15 residues. Germline CDR1 and CDR2: MNHNS and SASEGT. DNA of the CDR3: TGTGCCAGCAGCCGACAGGGGGCTCCAAATCAGCCCCAGCATTTT. Protein: CASSRQGAPNQPQHF.